The rows below give T cell receptor beta chains drawn from one sample of a study of cytomegalovirus exposure and HLA in healthy donors. Generated by immunoSEQ multiplex PCR, the TCRdb table keeps only in-frame clones and is missing some. The sample yields some 170,000 clones, 81% seen once. Sequenced sample: PBMCs. The receptors were gathered from a woman under 30 in good health and CMV-seropositive. CDR3s include the opening cysteine and the closing phenylalanine or tryptophan. Each record gives: CDR3 DNA, CDR3 protein, D gene, clone size, V gene, J gene. D genes are given only for firm matches. Clone size appears in some rows only: once, few, many, or a class for an expanded clone.

CDR3nt: TGTGCCAGCCCCGTCGGGGTGGAAGCTTTCTTT
CDR3aa: CASPVGVEAFF
d_gene: NA
abundance: NA
v_gene: TRBV28
j_gene: TRBJ1-1

CDR3nt: TGTGCCATCAGTGAGTCGAGGGGGCGGAACACTGAAGCTTTCTTT
CDR3aa: CAISESRGRNTEAFF
d_gene: TRBD1
abundance: NA
v_gene: TRBV10-3
j_gene: TRBJ1-1

CDR3nt: TGTGCCAGTAGTATCGTTTGGAGTCAAGACAATGAGCAGTTCTTC
CDR3aa: CASSIVWSQDNEQFF
d_gene: NA
abundance: once
v_gene: TRBV19
j_gene: TRBJ2-1

CDR3nt: TGTGCCAGCAGTTTACCGGTGAATCAGCCCCAGCATTTT
CDR3aa: CASSLPVNQPQHF
d_gene: NA
abundance: NA
v_gene: TRBV28
j_gene: TRBJ1-5

CDR3nt: TGTGCCAGCAGCTTATACGGCGGGGAGCTGTTTTTT
CDR3aa: CASSLYGGELFF
d_gene: NA
abundance: NA
v_gene: TRBV11-2
j_gene: TRBJ2-2

CDR3nt: TGTGCCAGCACCGGTCCGAACACTGAAGCTTTCTTT
CDR3aa: CASTGPNTEAFF
d_gene: NA
abundance: NA
v_gene: TRBV28
j_gene: TRBJ1-1

CDR3nt: TGCAGCGTTGGGGTGACAGGCGCCGATTACGAGCAGTACTTC
CDR3aa: CSVGVTGADYEQYF
d_gene: NA
abundance: NA
v_gene: TRBV29-1
j_gene: TRBJ2-7

CDR3nt: TGTGCCAGCAGTGAAGGCAGGACTAGCGGGGGGTCACAAGAGACCCAGTACTTC
CDR3aa: CASSEGRTSGGSQETQYF
d_gene: TRBD2
abundance: NA
v_gene: TRBV2
j_gene: TRBJ2-5

CDR3nt: TGCGCCAGCAGCTTGGAGGGACAGGGTAACGGCTCACCCCTCCACTTT
CDR3aa: CASSLEGQGNGSPLHF
d_gene: TRBD1
abundance: NA
v_gene: TRBV5-1
j_gene: TRBJ1-6

CDR3nt: TGTGCCAGTAGGGCCAGGGAGGTTGAGACCCAGTACTTC
CDR3aa: CASRAREVETQYF
d_gene: NA
abundance: NA
v_gene: TRBV19
j_gene: TRBJ2-5

CDR3nt: TGTGCCAGCAGTGACTATAGCGGGGGGGCTAGGGATGAGCAGTTCTTC
CDR3aa: CASSDYSGGARDEQFF
d_gene: TRBD2
abundance: NA
v_gene: TRBV25-1
j_gene: TRBJ2-1

CDR3nt: TGTGCCAGCAGCCCGGCTGGGCTGACCCCCTACGAGCAGTACTTC
CDR3aa: CASSPAGLTPYEQYF
d_gene: NA
abundance: NA
v_gene: TRBV5-7
j_gene: TRBJ2-7

CDR3nt: TGCGCCAGCAGCTTGGCTAGCGGGACAGATTTAAAAAAACCGTATGGCTACACCTTC
CDR3aa: CASSLASGTDLKKPYGYTF
d_gene: TRBD1
abundance: NA
v_gene: TRBV5-1
j_gene: TRBJ1-2

CDR3nt: TGTGCCAGCAGTTTATCGACTAGCGGTGATTCTGGGGCCAACGTCCTGACTTTC
CDR3aa: CASSLSTSGDSGANVLTF
d_gene: TRBD2
abundance: NA
v_gene: TRBV28
j_gene: TRBJ2-6

CDR3nt: TGTGCCAGCAGTGGCGACAGGGCTGGAAACACCATATATTTT
CDR3aa: CASSGDRAGNTIYF
d_gene: TRBD1
abundance: NA
v_gene: TRBV28
j_gene: TRBJ1-3

CDR3nt: TGTGCCAGCAGCCCCGGACAGATTTACACTGAAGCTTTCTTT
CDR3aa: CASSPGQIYTEAFF
d_gene: NA
abundance: NA
v_gene: TRBV7-9
j_gene: TRBJ1-1

CDR3nt: TGTGCCAGCAGCATCAACCCGGGGGGCACTAATGAGCAGTTCTTC
CDR3aa: CASSINPGGTNEQFF
d_gene: NA
abundance: once
v_gene: TRBV4-2
j_gene: TRBJ2-1

CDR3nt: TGTGCCAGCAGCCCGACAGGGGGGTCGTCCTACGAGCAGTACTTC
CDR3aa: CASSPTGGSSYEQYF
d_gene: TRBD1
abundance: NA
v_gene: TRBV27
j_gene: TRBJ2-7

CDR3nt: TGTGCCAGCAGCGTCCGGGGGGGCGCGACAGATACGCAGTATTTT
CDR3aa: CASSVRGGATDTQYF
d_gene: TRBD2
abundance: NA
v_gene: TRBV9
j_gene: TRBJ2-3

CDR3nt: TGTGCCAGCAGTGAACTAGTAGGGGGAGATACGCAGTATTTT
CDR3aa: CASSELVGGDTQYF
d_gene: NA
abundance: few
v_gene: TRBV2
j_gene: TRBJ2-3

CDR3nt: TGTGCCAGCAGTTACCGGGACAGGGCCAACGTCCTGACTTTC
CDR3aa: CASSYRDRANVLTF
d_gene: NA
abundance: NA
v_gene: TRBV28
j_gene: TRBJ2-6

CDR3nt: TGTGCCAGCGATCGGGCAGGGGGCACTGAAGCTTTCTTT
CDR3aa: CASDRAGGTEAFF
d_gene: TRBD1
abundance: NA
v_gene: TRBV6-1
j_gene: TRBJ1-1

CDR3nt: TGTGCCAGTAGTACTCCTGGACTCGTCGTCTACAATGAGCAGTTCTTC
CDR3aa: CASSTPGLVVYNEQFF
d_gene: NA
abundance: once
v_gene: TRBV19
j_gene: TRBJ2-1

CDR3nt: TGCGCCAGCAGCCAAGATCCCGGGACTTTCGATACGCAGTATTTT
CDR3aa: CASSQDPGTFDTQYF
d_gene: NA
abundance: NA
v_gene: TRBV4-1
j_gene: TRBJ2-3

CDR3nt: TGCGCCAGCAGTACCTCTAACCAGGGGCGAACTGAAGCTTTCTTT
CDR3aa: CASSTSNQGRTEAFF
d_gene: NA
abundance: NA
v_gene: TRBV5-1
j_gene: TRBJ1-1

CDR3nt: TGTGCCAGCAGCTCGGTCCTCAAAACCTACGAGCAGTACTTC
CDR3aa: CASSSVLKTYEQYF
d_gene: NA
abundance: NA
v_gene: TRBV7-9
j_gene: TRBJ2-7

CDR3nt: TGTGCCAGCAGCTTAGTTGGCGGGACAGGCTCCTACGAGCAGTACTTC
CDR3aa: CASSLVGGTGSYEQYF
d_gene: TRBD1
abundance: once
v_gene: TRBV11-2
j_gene: TRBJ2-7

CDR3nt: TGTGCCAGCAGTACGCGGACAGGGCGCAATGAGCAGTTCTTC
CDR3aa: CASSTRTGRNEQFF
d_gene: TRBD1
abundance: NA
v_gene: TRBV6-5
j_gene: TRBJ2-1

CDR3nt: TGTGCCAGCAGTGAAGTAACAGAAGGCTTCTATGGCTACACCTTC
CDR3aa: CASSEVTEGFYGYTF
d_gene: NA
abundance: NA
v_gene: TRBV6-1
j_gene: TRBJ1-2